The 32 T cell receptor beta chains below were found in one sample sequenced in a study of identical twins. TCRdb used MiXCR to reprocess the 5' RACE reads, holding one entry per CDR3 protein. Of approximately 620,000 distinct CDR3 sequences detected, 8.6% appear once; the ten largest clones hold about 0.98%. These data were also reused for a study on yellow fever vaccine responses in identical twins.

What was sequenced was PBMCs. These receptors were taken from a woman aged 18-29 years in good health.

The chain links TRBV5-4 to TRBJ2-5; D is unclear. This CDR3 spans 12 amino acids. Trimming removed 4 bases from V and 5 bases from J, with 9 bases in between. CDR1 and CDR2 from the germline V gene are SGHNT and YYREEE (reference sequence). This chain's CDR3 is CASSTGRETQYF. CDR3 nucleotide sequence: TGTGCCAGCAGCACTGGCAGGGAGACCCAGTACTTC.

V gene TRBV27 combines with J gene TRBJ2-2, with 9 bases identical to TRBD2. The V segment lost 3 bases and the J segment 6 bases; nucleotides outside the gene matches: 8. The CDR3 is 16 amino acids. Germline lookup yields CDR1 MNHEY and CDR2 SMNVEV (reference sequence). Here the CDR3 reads CASSFAGGYTAGELFF. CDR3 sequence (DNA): TGTGCCAGCAGTTTTGCGGGGGGGTATACCGCCGGGGAGCTGTTTTTT.

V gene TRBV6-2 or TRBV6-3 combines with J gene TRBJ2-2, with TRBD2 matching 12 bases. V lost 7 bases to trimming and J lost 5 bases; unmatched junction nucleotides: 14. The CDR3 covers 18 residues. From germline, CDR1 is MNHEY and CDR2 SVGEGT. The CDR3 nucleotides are TGTGCCAGCACCTCACTAGCGGGAGGCCCCCGGGGGACCGGGGAGCTGTTTTTT. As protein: CASTSLAGGPRGTGELFF.

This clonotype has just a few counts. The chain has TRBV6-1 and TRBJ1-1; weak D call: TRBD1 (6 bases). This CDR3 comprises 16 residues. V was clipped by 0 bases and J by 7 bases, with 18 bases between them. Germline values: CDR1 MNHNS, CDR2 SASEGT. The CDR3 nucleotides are TGTGCCAGCAGTGAAGCGCGGGCAGGGGCGACCCTTGAAGCTTTCTTT. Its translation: CASSEARAGATLEAFF.

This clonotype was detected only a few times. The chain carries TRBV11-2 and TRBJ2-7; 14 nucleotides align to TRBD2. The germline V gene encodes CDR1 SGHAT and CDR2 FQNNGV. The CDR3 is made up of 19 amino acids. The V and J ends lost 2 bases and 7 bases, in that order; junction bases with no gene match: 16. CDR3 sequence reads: CASSLRFGTSGSMMREQYF. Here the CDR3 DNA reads TGTGCCAGCAGCTTAAGGTTTGGGACTAGCGGGAGCATGATGCGGGAGCAGTACTTC.

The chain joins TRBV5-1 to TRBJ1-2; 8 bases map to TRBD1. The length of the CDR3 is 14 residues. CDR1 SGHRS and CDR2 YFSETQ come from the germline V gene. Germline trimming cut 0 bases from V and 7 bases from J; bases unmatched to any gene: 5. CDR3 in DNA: TGCGCCAGCAGCTTGGGAGCAGGGGGCGTTGGCTACACCTTC. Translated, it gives CASSLGAGGVGYTF.

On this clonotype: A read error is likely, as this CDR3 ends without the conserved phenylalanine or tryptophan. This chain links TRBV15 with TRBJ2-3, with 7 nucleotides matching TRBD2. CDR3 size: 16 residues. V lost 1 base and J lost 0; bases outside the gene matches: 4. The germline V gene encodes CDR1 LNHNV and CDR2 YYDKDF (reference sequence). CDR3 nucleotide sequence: TGTGCCACCAGCAGAGGGACCGGGGGGAGCACAGATACGCAGTATTTA. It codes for CATSRGTGGSTDTQYL.

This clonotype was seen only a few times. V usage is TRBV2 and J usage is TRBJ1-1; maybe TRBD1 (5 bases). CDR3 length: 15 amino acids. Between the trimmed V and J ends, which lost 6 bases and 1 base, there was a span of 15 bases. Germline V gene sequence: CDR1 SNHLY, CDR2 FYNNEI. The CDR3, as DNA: TGTGCCAGCAGCAACTGGGGGGGAAGGAACACTGAAGCTTTCTTT. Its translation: CASSNWGGRNTEAFF.

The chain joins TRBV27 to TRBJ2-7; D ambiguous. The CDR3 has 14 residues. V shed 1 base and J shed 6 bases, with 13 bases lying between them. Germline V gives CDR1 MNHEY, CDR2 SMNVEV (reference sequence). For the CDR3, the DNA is TGTGCCAGCAGTTTATACCAGCCGTTAGGCGAGCAGTACTTC. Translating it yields CASSLYQPLGEQYF.

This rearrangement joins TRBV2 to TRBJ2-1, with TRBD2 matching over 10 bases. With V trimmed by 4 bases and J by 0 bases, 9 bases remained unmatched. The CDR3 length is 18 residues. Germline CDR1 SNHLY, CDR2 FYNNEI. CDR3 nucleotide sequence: TGTGCCAGCAGTGTTCTAGCGGGAGACCGAAGCTCCTACAATGAGCAGTTCTTC. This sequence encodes CASSVLAGDRSSYNEQFF.

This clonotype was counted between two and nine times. The CDR3 coding sequence is TGCAGTGCTAGAGTGGGGACAGGGGACCTCGATGAGCAGTTCTTC. Its protein product is CSARVGTGDLDEQFF. V and J are TRBV20-1 and TRBJ2-1; 10 bases map to TRBD1. This CDR3 has 15 amino acids. V lost 1 base to trimming and J lost 8 bases; unmatched junction nucleotides: 8. Germline CDR1 and CDR2: DFQATT and SNEGSKA (reference sequence).

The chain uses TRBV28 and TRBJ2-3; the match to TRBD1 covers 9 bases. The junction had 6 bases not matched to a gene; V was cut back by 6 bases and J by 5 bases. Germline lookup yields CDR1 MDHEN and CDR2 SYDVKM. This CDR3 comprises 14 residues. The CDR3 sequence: CASSRDRVKDTQYF. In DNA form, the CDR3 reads TGTGCCAGCAGCCGGGACAGGGTGAAAGATACGCAGTATTTT.

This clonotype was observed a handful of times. The CDR3 nucleotides read TGTGCCTGGAGAGGGACCGGGACAGAGCCATACGAGCAGTACTTC. Translated: CAWRGTGTEPYEQYF. The rearrangement links TRBV30 to TRBJ2-7; 7 bases are a match to TRBD1. Germline assignment: CDR1 GTSNPN and CDR2 SVGIG (reference sequence). The CDR3 has 15 amino acids. V shed 3 bases and J 4 bases; nucleotides not matched to a gene: 12.

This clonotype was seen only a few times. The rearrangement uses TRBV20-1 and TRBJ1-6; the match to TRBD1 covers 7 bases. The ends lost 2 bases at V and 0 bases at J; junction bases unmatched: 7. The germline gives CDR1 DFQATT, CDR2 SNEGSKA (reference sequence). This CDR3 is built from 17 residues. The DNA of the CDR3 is TGCAGTGCTAGATCGGGACAGTTAAGCTCCTATAATTCACCCCTCCACTTT. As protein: CSARSGQLSSYNSPLHF.

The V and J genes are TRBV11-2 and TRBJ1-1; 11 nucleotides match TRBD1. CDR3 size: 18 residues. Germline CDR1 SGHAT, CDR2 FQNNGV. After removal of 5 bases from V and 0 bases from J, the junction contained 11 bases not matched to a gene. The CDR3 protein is CASSRPLRTGGLNTEAFF. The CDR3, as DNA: TGTGCCAGCAGCCGCCCTTTGAGGACAGGGGGCTTGAACACTGAAGCTTTCTTT.

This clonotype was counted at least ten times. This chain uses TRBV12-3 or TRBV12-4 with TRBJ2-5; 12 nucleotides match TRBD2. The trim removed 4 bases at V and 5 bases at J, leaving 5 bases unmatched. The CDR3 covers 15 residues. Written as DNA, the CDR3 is TGTGCCAGCAGTTCACGACTAGCGGGGGACGAGACCCAGTACTTC. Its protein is CASSSRLAGDETQYF.

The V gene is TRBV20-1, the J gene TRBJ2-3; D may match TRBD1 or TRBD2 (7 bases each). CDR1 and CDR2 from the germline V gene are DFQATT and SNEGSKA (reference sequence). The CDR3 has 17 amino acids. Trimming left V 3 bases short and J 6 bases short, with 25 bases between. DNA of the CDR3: TGCAGTGCTAGTAGACAGGGAAGCGGGGACGACACGGATACGCAGTATTTT. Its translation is CSASRQGSGDDTDTQYF.

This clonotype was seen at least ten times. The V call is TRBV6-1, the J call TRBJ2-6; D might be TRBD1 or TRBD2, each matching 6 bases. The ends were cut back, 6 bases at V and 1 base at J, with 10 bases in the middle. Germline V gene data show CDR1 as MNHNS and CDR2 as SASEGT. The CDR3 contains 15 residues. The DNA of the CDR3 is TGTGCCAGCAGGCGGGACACTTCTGGGGCCAACGTCCTGACTTTC. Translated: CASRRDTSGANVLTF.

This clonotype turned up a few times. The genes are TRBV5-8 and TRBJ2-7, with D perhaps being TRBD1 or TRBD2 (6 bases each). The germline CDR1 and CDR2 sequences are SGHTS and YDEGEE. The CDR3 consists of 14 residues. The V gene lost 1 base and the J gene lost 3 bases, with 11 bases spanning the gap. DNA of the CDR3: TGTGCCAGCAGCTTGCCCGGGGGCGGCTACGAGCAGTACTTC. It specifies CASSLPGGGYEQYF.

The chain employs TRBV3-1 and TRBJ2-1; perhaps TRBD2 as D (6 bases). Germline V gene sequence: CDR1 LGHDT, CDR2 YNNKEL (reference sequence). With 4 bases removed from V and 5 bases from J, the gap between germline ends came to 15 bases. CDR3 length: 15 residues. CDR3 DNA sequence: TGTGCCAGCAGCCCACCCTCGGGAGTAAACAATGAGCAGTTCTTC. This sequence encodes CASSPPSGVNNEQFF.

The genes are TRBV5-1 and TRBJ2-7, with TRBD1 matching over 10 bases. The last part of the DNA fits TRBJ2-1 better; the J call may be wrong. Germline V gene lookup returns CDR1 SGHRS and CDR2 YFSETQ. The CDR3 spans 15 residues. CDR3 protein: CASSLGGTGVNEQFF. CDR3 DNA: TGCGCCAGCAGCTTGGGCGGGACAGGGGTTAACGAGCAGTTCTTC.

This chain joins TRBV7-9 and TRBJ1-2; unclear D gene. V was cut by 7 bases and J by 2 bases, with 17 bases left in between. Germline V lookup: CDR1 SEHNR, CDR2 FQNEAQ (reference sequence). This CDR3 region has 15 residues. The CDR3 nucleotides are TGTGCCAGCACCCTAAGCTTCGGCAGGAACTATGGCTACACCTTC. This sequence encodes CASTLSFGRNYGYTF.

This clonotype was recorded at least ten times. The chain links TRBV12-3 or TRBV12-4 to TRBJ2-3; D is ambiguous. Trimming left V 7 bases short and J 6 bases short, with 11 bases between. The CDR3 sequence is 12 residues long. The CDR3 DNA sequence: TGTGCCAGCACCCCTTTCCCCGATACGCAGTATTTT. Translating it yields CASTPFPDTQYF.

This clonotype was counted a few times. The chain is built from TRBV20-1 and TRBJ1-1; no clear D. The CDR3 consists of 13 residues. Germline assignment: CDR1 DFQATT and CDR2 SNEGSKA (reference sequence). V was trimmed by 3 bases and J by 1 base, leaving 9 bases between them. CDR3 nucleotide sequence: TGCAGTGCTAGTCGGGCAGGGAACACTGAAGCTTTCTTT. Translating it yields CSASRAGNTEAFF.

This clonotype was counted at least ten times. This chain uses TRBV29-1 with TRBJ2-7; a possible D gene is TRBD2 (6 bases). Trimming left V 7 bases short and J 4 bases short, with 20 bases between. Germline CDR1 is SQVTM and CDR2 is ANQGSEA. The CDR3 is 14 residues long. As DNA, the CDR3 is TGCAGCGCAGAAGCCTCCGGCGGGGTTTACGAGCAGTACTTC. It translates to CSAEASGGVYEQYF.

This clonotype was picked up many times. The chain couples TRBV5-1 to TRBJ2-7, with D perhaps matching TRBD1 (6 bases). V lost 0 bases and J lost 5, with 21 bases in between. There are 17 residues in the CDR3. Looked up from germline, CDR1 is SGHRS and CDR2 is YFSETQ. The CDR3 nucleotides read TGCGCCAGCAGCTTGGGCCGCACCCGGGACACTAGGCACGAGCAGTACTTC. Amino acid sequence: CASSLGRTRDTRHEQYF.

CDR3 sequence (DNA): TGTGCCAGCAGTCCTTCTACCATAGCGGGCCCTAGCACAGATACGCAGTATTTT. Protein product: CASSPSTIAGPSTDTQYF. The chain employs TRBV6-1 and TRBJ2-3, with 7 nucleotides matching TRBD2. Germline V gene sequence: CDR1 MNHNS, CDR2 SASEGT. V shed 5 bases and J 0 bases; nucleotides not matched to a gene: 14. The CDR3 runs 18 residues.

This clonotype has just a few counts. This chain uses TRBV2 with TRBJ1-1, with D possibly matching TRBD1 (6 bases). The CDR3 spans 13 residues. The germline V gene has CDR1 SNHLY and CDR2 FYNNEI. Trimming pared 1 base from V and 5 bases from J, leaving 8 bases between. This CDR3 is CASSEGRGTEAFF. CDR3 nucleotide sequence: TGTGCCAGCAGTGAAGGCAGGGGAACTGAAGCTTTCTTT.

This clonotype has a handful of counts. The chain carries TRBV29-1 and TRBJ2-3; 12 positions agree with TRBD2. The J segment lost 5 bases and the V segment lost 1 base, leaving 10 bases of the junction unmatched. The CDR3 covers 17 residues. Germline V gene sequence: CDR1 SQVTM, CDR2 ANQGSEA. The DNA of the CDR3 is TGCAGCGTTGAAGGGACGACTAGCGGGAGCGATGGAGATACGCAGTATTTT. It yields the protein CSVEGTTSGSDGDTQYF.

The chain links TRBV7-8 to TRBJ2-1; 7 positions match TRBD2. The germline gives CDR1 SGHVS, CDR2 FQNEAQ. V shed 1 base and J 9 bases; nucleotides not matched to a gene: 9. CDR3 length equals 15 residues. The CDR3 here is CASSLGVAGSGEQFF. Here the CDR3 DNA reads TGTGCCAGCAGCTTAGGAGTAGCGGGCTCGGGTGAGCAGTTCTTC.

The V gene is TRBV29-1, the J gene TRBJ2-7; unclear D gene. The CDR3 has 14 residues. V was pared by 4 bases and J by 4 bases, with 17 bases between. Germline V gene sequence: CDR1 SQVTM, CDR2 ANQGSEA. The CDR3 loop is CSVVTDLKPYEQYF. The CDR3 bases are TGCAGCGTTGTTACAGACCTAAAGCCATACGAGCAGTACTTC.

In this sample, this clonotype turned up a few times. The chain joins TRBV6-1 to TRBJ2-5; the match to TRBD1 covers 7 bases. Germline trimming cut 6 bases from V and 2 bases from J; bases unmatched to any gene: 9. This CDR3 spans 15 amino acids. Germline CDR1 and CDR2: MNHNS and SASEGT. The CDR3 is CASRTQTGSQETQYF. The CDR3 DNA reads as TGTGCCAGCAGAACCCAGACAGGGAGTCAAGAGACCCAGTACTTC.